This T cell receptor beta chain appears in the sequencing data of a study of Graves' ophthalmopathy and Graves' hyperthyroidism. Study-wide results and limits: The model predicted progression of ophthalmopathy with a sensitivity of around 70%, and its specificity was roughly 72%. Blood was where most expanded thyroid clonotypes above 0.001 frequency also turned up.

The TCR beta CDR3 regions underwent amplification from RNA transcripts. HTBI primers were used in a first-round RT-PCR, which preceded a second-round multiplex PCR. MiXCR was run by TCRdb on the multiplex PCR reads, yielding one entry per CDR3 protein. Seen here are hundreds of thousands of distinct CDR3 sequences, around a fifth observed once, and the top ten hold around 7%. CDR3 length: 15 amino acids. Germline values: CDR1 MNHEY, CDR2 SVGEGT. V lost 6 bases, J lost 3 bases, and 10 bases stayed unmatched. A roughly 10 ml volume of fresh peripheral blood provided the PBMCs. This clonotype was picked up many times. The antigen remains undetermined.

The clonotype comes from a woman between 18 and 29 years old with stable Graves' hyperthyroidism. Some clones in this sample may be carry-over from other donors' samples. Sequencing input: peripheral blood. The V gene is TRBV6-2 or TRBV6-3, the J gene TRBJ2-7; 8 positions agree with TRBD1. CDR3 sequence reads: CASSSQGAGFYEQYF. As DNA, the CDR3 is TGTGCCAGCAGCTCCCAGGGGGCAGGCTTCTACGAGCAGTACTTC.